One sample yielded the 26 T cell receptor beta chains listed below, sequenced in a study of T-cell memory formation after mild COVID-19. TCRdb re-derived calls from the 5' RACE reads in MiXCR, one entry per CDR3 protein. The data contain roughly 49,000 distinct CDR3 sequences, 25% to 30% of them singletons. The sequencing input was PBMCs or a T cell subset sorted from them (not recorded which). These receptors were obtained from a man younger than 35 who had mild COVID-19 (a few samples of this study predate the infection). Cell type and time point are not known.

This chain joins TRBV12-3 or TRBV12-4 and TRBJ2-2, with D maybe TRBD2 (6 bases). This CDR3 contains 11 residues. The ends were cut back, 10 bases at V and 6 bases at J, with 9 bases in the middle. This CDR3 reads CAIREAGELFF. CDR3 nucleotides: TGTGCCATAAGGGAGGCCGGGGAGCTGTTTTTT.

The chain couples TRBV7-2 to TRBJ1-1, with D perhaps matching TRBD1 (6 bases). The CDR3 runs to 16 residues. In germline, CDR1 is SGHTA, CDR2 FQGNSA. Between the trimmed V and J ends, which lost 5 bases and 0 bases, there was a span of 16 bases. CDR3 nucleotides: TGTGCCAGCAGCGAAGAACAGGGCCCGTTGAACACTGAAGCTTTCTTT. Translated: CASSEEQGPLNTEAFF. Full variable domain (remainder filled in from reference TRBV7-2 and TRBJ1-1): GAGVSQSPSNKVTEKGKDVELRCDPISGHTALYWYRQSLGQGLEFLIYFQGNSAPDKSGLPSDRFSAERTGGSVSTLTIQRTQQEDSAVYLCASSEEQGPLNTEAFFGQGTRLTVV.

The chain couples TRBV29-1 to TRBJ2-1; 9 bases match TRBD1. CDR3 length: 16 amino acids. The junction had 9 bases not matched to a gene; V was cut back by 6 bases and J by 0 bases. Germline CDR1 SQVTM, CDR2 ANQGSEA. The CDR3 nucleotides read TGCAGCGTCGAAACAGGGGGCCTGGTCTCCTACAATGAGCAGTTCTTC. Translation gives CSVETGGLVSYNEQFF.

A single count supports this clonotype. The rearrangement joins TRBV20-1 to TRBJ2-7, with 9 bases fitting TRBD1. The length of the CDR3 is 15 residues. Germline-derived CDR1 and CDR2 are DFQATT and SNEGSKA (reference sequence). V was clipped by 3 bases and J by 1 base; unmatched bases: 7. CDR3 protein: CSARGDRVPSYEQYF. The CDR3 DNA reads as TGCAGTGCTAGGGGGGACAGGGTCCCGTCCTACGAGCAGTACTTC.

This clonotype showed up just a few times. The chain combines TRBV20-1 with TRBJ2-7; D possibly matches TRBD1 or TRBD2 (6 bases each). The CDR3 has 15 amino acids. The V gene's germline CDR1 is DFQATT and CDR2 SNEGSKA (reference sequence). V shed 0 bases and J shed 0 bases, with 12 bases lying between them. In DNA, the CDR3 is TGCAGTGCTAGAGATCGGGGGCCCCTCTCCTACGAGCAGTACGTC. Its translation: CSARDRGPLSYEQYV.

This clonotype has only a few counts. This chain links TRBV14 with TRBJ2-1; 11 nucleotides align to TRBD1. The CDR3 totals 15 residues. Germline CDR1 reads SGHDN; CDR2 reads FVKESK. After removal of 4 bases from V and 7 bases from J, the junction contained 6 bases not matched to a gene. The CDR3 DNA sequence: TGTGCCAGCAGCCCCCCGGGGACAGGGGGAAATGAGCAGTTCTTC. This encodes CASSPPGTGGNEQFF.

This chain uses TRBV5-1 with TRBJ2-1, with TRBD1 matching 8 bases. The length of the CDR3 is 18 residues. After removal of 4 bases from V and 3 bases from J, the junction contained 15 bases not matched to a gene. Germline-derived CDR1 and CDR2 are SGHRS and YFSETQ. As DNA, the CDR3 is TGCGCCAGCAGCCCGGGACAGGTGACAGAGTTTCTCTACAATGAGCAGTTCTTC. As protein: CASSPGQVTEFLYNEQFF.

This clonotype was detected only a few times. The CDR3, as DNA: TGCAGTGCTAGAGATCTGGGGTCCATCTATGGCTACACCTTC. Protein sequence: CSARDLGSIYGYTF. The chain carries TRBV20-1 and TRBJ1-2; D not certain. Germline V gene data show CDR1 as DFQATT and CDR2 as SNEGSKA (reference sequence). Deletions cut 0 bases from V and 4 bases from J, with 12 bases between. The CDR3 extends over 14 amino acids.

The V and J genes are TRBV7-2 and TRBJ2-7; unclear D gene. CDR1 is SGHTA, CDR2 FQGNSA, per germline. Trimming pared 5 bases from V and 3 bases from J, leaving 11 bases between. The CDR3 is 13 residues long. The chain's CDR3 is CASSPGYGYEQYF. CDR3 in DNA: TGTGCCAGCAGCCCCGGGTACGGCTACGAGCAGTACTTC.

In its sample, this clonotype was seen a few times. This chain joins TRBV4-1 and TRBJ2-7; 10 nucleotides align to TRBD1. The CDR3 length is 15 residues. Germline V gene lookup returns CDR1 MGHRA and CDR2 YSYEKL. The V and J ends lost 1 base and 2 bases, in that order; junction bases with no gene match: 2. CDR3 nucleotide sequence: TGCGCCAGCAGCCAAGGGACAGGGGGAACCTACGAGCAGTACTTC. Its translation: CASSQGTGGTYEQYF.

V and J are TRBV21-1 and TRBJ1-1. TRBV21-1 has pseudogene status. The CDR3 extends over 15 amino acids. The CDR3 coding sequence is TGTGCCAGCAGCAAGGGAGGGACTCGGAACACTGAAGCTTTCTTT. As protein: CASSKGGTRNTEAFF.

The V gene is TRBV4-3, the J gene TRBJ2-1; 8 nucleotides align to TRBD2. Germline CDR1 reads LGHNA; CDR2 reads YSLEER. After removal of 4 bases from V and 2 bases from J, the junction contained 4 bases not matched to a gene. CDR3 size: 15 residues. CDR3 in amino acids: CASSPGLGAYNEQFF. CDR3 DNA sequence: TGCGCCAGCAGCCCGGGACTAGGAGCCTACAATGAGCAGTTCTTC.

This clonotype came up a few times. The V call is TRBV7-2, the J call TRBJ1-5, with D unresolved. The CDR3 length is 12 residues. Germline loops: CDR1 SGHTA, CDR2 FQGNSA. The V gene lost 4 bases and the J gene lost 11 bases, with 12 bases spanning the gap. In nucleotides, the CDR3 is TGTGCCAGCAGCTCCGGTGGGGAAGCCCAGCATTTT. It translates to CASSSGGEAQHF.

This clonotype was seen a few times. CDR3 sequence: CASSTTGTRTDTQYF. The CDR3 region has the DNA TGTGCCAGCAGTACCACAGGTACACGCACAGATACGCAGTATTTT. The chain couples TRBV27 to TRBJ2-3, with TRBD1 as a possible D gene (5 bases). Germline V lookup: CDR1 MNHEY, CDR2 SMNVEV (reference sequence). Trimming left V 5 bases short and J 1 base short, with 13 bases between. This CDR3 spans 15 amino acids.

J is TRBJ2-3 and V is TRBV11-2; no clear D. Trimming took off 8 bases at V and 4 bases at J, with 13 bases between the two ends. Germline loops: CDR1 SGHAT, CDR2 FQNNGV. This CDR3 is built from 13 residues. The CDR3 region is CASLLTRADTQYF. The CDR3 coding sequence is TGTGCCAGCCTACTTACCCGGGCAGATACGCAGTATTTT.

The chain joins TRBV4-1 to TRBJ1-1; a possible D gene is TRBD1 (6 bases). Germline CDR1 MGHRA, CDR2 YSYEKL. Trimming shortened V by 3 bases and J by 4 bases, and 15 bases separated the two germline ends. The CDR3 is 15 amino acids. Here the CDR3 reads CASSHAGTLFTEAFF. For the CDR3, the DNA is TGCGCCAGCAGCCACGCCGGGACACTGTTCACTGAAGCTTTCTTT.

J is TRBJ1-1 and V is TRBV4-1; a possible D gene is TRBD1 (5 bases). V shed 0 bases and J shed 4 bases, with 12 bases lying between them. The CDR3 runs to 15 residues. The germline gives CDR1 MGHRA, CDR2 YSYEKL. For the CDR3, the DNA is TGCGCCAGCAGCCAAGATAGAGGAGGGGCCACTGAAGCTTTCTTT. Protein sequence: CASSQDRGGATEAFF.

This clonotype was detected only a few times. The J gene is TRBJ2-1, the V gene TRBV29-1, with TRBD2 matching 8 bases. CDR1 SQVTM and CDR2 ANQGSEA come from the germline V gene. V lost 5 bases, J lost 8 bases, and 14 bases stayed unmatched. The CDR3 has 15 amino acids. The CDR3 loop reads CSVPIFSGKRDEQFF. The DNA of the CDR3 is TGCAGCGTTCCCATTTTTAGCGGGAAGAGGGATGAGCAGTTCTTC.

The sample holds a few counts of this clonotype. The CDR3, as DNA: TGTGCCAGCAGTTCCGGGACTAGCGGGGGGGACTTCAATGAGCAGTTCTTC. This translates into CASSSGTSGGDFNEQFF. This chain connects TRBV11-1 to TRBJ2-1; 16 positions agree with TRBD2. The CDR3 runs 17 residues. From germline, CDR1 is SGHAT and CDR2 FQDESV (reference sequence). V gave up 6 bases and J gave up 6 bases; unmatched junction bases: 8.

This clonotype was picked up a small number of times. This sequence joins TRBV7-9 and TRBJ2-7; 9 bases are shared with TRBD1. In germline, CDR1 is SEHNR, CDR2 FQNEAQ (reference sequence). V was pared by 5 bases and J by 2 bases, with 7 bases of the junction left unmatched. The CDR3 runs 15 residues. CDR3 sequence (DNA): TGTGCCAGCAGCCTTACCGGGACAGGGCCCTACGAGCAGTACTTC. Translated, it gives CASSLTGTGPYEQYF.

The table lists this clonotype with many counts. This chain connects TRBV4-1 to TRBJ2-7, with D perhaps given as TRBD1 or TRBD2 (5 bases each). This CDR3 is 15 amino acids long. The V gene lost 4 bases and the J gene lost 3 bases, with 16 bases spanning the gap. Germline assignment: CDR1 MGHRA and CDR2 YSYEKL. The DNA for the CDR3 is TGCGCCAGCAGCCGGGACCAAAACTTAGGCTACGAGCAGTACTTC. Protein: CASSRDQNLGYEQYF.

As DNA, the CDR3 is TGCAGCGTTGAACATGGGCCTGAAGCTTTCTTT. Encoded protein: CSVEHGPEAFF. The chain links TRBV29-1 to TRBJ1-1; D uncertain. Germline V gene lookup returns CDR1 SQVTM and CDR2 ANQGSEA. Between the trimmed V and J ends, which lost 2 bases and 6 bases, there was a span of 7 bases. The CDR3 length is 11 residues.

This clonotype appeared a few times. The chain joins TRBV6-2 or TRBV6-3 to TRBJ2-6; 9 bases are a match to TRBD1. V gave up 5 bases and J gave up 4 bases; unmatched junction bases: 6. CDR1 and CDR2 from the germline V gene are MNHEY and SVGEGT. CDR3 length: 16 residues. CDR3 protein: CASSTTGGSGANVLTF. The CDR3 DNA sequence: TGTGCCAGCAGTACCACAGGGGGCTCCGGGGCCAACGTCCTGACTTTC.

The chain uses TRBV27 and TRBJ2-7, with 9 nucleotides matching TRBD1. Germline loops: CDR1 MNHEY, CDR2 SMNVEV (reference sequence). The CDR3 contains 13 residues. V lost 4 bases and J lost 7; bases outside the gene matches: 5. The CDR3 loop is CASSWTGAGEQYF. The CDR3, as DNA: TGTGCCAGCAGTTGGACAGGGGCAGGTGAGCAGTACTTC.

The chain combines TRBV4-1 with TRBJ2-1, with 7 bases lining up with TRBD1. The CDR3 spans 13 residues. V gave up 6 bases and J gave up 6 bases; unmatched junction bases: 5. CDR1 MGHRA and CDR2 YSYEKL come from the germline V gene. CDR3 in DNA: TGCGCCAGCAGAACTACAGGGGTCAATGAGCAGTTCTTC. Amino acids: CASRTTGVNEQFF.

This clonotype turned up a few times. The chain links TRBV7-8 to TRBJ1-3; TRBD1 aligns across 8 bases. Looked up from germline, CDR1 is SGHVS and CDR2 is FQNEAQ. V shed 4 bases, J shed 4 bases, and the junction held 3 bases outside the gene matches. The CDR3 totals 14 residues. CDR3 protein: CASSSRTGGNTIYF. The CDR3 region has the DNA TGTGCCAGCAGCTCCCGGACAGGGGGAAACACCATATATTTT.